One T cell receptor (beta chain) is described in this entry. As the CDR3 is not closed by the conserved phenylalanine or tryptophan, this likely results from a read error. It is unclear where the CDR3 begins or ends on the DNA, so no DNA is shown, and the CDR3 is as TCRdb lists it. The data derive from a study of CD4 and CD8 cells across lung adenocarcinoma regions. The CDR3 region is 22 residues in length, termini included. Samples came from patients with localized non-small cell lung adenocarcinoma. TCRdb passed the PCR reads through MiXCR, listing each CDR3 protein once. This sample has fewer than 7,000 distinct CDR3 sequences; around 50% occur once, and the top ten carry just under 30%.

The sequence came from a female donor with lung adenocarcinoma. The CD4 and CD8 labels of this study may be unreliable. The sequenced material came from CD4+ T cells from the center of a lung tumor. J is TRBJ2-5 and V is TRBV5-3; TRBD2 reflects the table's D call only, with no check against the DNA. TRBV5-3 has ORF status, its function being uncertain. The CDR3: CVLVLGRWRKEKGRRRRSSGRD.